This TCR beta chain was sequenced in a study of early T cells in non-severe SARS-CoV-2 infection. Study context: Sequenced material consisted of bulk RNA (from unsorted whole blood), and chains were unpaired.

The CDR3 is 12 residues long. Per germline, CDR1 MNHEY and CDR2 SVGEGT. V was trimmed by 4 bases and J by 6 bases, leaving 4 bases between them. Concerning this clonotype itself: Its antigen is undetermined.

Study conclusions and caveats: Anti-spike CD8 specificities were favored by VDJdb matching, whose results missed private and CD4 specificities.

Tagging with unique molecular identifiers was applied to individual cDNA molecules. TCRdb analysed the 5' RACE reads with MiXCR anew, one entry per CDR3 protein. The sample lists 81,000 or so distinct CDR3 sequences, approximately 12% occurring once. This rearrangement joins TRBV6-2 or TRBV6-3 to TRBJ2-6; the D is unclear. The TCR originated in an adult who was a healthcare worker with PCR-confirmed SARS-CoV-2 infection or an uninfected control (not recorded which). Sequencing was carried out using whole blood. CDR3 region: CASSSVANVLTF. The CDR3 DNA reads TGTGCCAGCAGTTCGGTGGCCAACGTCCTGACTTTC.